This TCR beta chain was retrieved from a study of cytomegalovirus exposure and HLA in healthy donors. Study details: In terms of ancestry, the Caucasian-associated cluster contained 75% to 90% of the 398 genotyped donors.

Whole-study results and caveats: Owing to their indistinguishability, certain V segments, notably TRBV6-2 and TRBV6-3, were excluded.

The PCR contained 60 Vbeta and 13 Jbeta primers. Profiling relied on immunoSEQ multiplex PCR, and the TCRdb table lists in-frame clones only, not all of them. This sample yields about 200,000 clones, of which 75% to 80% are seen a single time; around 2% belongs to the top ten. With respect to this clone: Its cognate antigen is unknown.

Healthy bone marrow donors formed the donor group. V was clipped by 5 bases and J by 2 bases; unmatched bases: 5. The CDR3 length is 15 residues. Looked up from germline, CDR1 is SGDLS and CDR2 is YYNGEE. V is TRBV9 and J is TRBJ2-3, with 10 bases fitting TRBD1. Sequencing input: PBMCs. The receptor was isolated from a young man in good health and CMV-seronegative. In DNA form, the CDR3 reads TGTGCCAGCAGTGACAGGGGGCTTGACACAGATACGCAGTATTTT. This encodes CASSDRGLDTDTQYF.